The TCR beta chain under discussion was sequenced for a study of T-cell reconstitution after alpha-beta-depleted transplantation in children. The CDR3 covers 16 residues. Germline-derived CDR1 and CDR2 are WSHSY and SAAADI. The V gene end was trimmed by 0 bases and the J gene end by 6 bases; junction bases not matched to a gene: 6. Preparation of the TCRbeta library involved a method that used unique molecular identifiers. TCRdb independently ran MiXCR on the PCR reads; one entry per CDR3 protein. The sample records about 400,000 distinct CDR3 sequences, roughly 22% being singletons. The chain employs TRBV10-2 and TRBJ2-3; TRBD2 agrees at 10 bases. This sequence was found in a human donor who donated a stem cell graft to a child with acute myeloid leukemia. Sample: PBMCs from the stem cell graft donor, taken from the stem cell graft. The CDR3 region is CASSESQAGGSDTQYF. In DNA form, the CDR3 reads TGCGCCAGCAGTGAGTCTCAAGCGGGAGGGAGTGATACGCAGTATTTT.